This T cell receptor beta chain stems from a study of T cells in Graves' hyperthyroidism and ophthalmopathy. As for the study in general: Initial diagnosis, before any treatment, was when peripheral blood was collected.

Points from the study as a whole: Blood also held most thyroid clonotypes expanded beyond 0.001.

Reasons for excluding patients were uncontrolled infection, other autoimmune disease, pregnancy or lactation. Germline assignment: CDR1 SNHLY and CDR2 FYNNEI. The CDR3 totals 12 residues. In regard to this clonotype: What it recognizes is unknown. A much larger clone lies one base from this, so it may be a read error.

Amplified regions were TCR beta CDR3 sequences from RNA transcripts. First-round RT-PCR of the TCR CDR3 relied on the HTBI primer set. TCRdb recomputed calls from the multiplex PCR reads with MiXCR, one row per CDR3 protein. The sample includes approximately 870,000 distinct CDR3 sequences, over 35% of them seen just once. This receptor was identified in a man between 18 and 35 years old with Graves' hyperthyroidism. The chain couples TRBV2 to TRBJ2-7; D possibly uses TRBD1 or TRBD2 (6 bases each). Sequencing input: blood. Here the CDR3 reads CASIGGSYVQYF. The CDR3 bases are TGTGCCAGCATCGGGGGCTCCTACGTGCAGTACTTC. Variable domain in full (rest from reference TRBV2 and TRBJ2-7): EPEVTQTPSHQVTQMGQEVILRCVPISNHLYFYWYRQILGQKVEFLVSFYNNEISEKSEIFDDQFSVERPDGSNFTLKIRSTKLEDSAMYFCASIGGSYVQYFGPGTRLTVT.